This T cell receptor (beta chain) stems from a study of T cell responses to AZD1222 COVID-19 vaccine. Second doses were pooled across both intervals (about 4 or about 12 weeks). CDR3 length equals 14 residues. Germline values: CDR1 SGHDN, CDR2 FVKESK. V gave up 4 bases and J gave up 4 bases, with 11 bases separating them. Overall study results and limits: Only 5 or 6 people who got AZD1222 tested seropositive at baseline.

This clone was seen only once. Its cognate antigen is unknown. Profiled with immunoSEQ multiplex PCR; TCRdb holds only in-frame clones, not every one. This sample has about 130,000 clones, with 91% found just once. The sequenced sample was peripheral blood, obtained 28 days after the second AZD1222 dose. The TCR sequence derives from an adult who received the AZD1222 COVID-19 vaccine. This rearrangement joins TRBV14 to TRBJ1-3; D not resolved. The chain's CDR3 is CASSPRSGGNTIYF. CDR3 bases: TGTGCCAGCAGCCCCAGGTCCGGGGGAAACACCATATATTTT.